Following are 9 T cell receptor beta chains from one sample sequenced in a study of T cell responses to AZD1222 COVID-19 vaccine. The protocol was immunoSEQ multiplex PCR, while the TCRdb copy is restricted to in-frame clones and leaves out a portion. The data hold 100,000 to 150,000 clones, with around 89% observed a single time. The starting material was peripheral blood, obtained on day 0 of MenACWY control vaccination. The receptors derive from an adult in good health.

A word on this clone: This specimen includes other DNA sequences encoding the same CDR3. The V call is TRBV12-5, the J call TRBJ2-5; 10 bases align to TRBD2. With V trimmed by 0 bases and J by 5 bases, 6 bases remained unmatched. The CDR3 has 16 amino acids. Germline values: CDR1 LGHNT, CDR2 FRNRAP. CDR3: CASGLVLAGVGETQYF. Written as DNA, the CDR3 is TGTGCTAGTGGTTTGGTCCTAGCGGGAGTCGGGGAGACCCAGTACTTC.

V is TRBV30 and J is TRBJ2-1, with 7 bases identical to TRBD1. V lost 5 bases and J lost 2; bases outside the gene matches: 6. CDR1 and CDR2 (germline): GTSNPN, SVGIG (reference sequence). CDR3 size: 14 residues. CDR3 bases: TGTGCCTGGGATAAAGGGGGCCCCTACAATGAGCAGTTCTTC. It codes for CAWDKGGPYNEQFF.

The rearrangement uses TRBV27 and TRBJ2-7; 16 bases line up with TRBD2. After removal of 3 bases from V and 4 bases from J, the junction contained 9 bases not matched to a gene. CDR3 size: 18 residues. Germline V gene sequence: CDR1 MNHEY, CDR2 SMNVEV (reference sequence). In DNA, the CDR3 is TGTGCCAGCAGTTTTTCCGGGACTAGCGGGAGGGCCGGTTACGAGCAGTACTTC. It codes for CASSFSGTSGRAGYEQYF.

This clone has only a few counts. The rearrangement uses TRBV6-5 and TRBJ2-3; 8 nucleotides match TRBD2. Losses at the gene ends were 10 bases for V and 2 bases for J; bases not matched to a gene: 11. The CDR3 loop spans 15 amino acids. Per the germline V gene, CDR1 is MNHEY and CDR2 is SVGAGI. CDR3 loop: CATQLSSGLTDTQYF. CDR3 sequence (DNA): TGTGCCACCCAACTCTCTAGCGGGCTCACAGATACGCAGTATTTT.

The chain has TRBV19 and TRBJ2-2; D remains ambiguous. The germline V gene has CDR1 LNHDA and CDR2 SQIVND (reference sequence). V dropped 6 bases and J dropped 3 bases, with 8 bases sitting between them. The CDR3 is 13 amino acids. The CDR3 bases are TGTGCCAGTAGATCGTGGGACACCGGGGAGCTGTTTTTT. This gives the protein CASRSWDTGELFF.

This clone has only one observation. The CDR3 is CASSLGDLGTEAFF. Written as DNA, the CDR3 is TGTGCCAGCAGCTTGGGGGATTTGGGCACTGAAGCTTTCTTT. V and J are TRBV7-6 and TRBJ1-1, with a possible D match to TRBD1 (5 bases). This CDR3 has 14 residues. CDR1 SGHVS and CDR2 FNYEAQ come from the germline V gene. Trimming took off 3 bases at V and 4 bases at J, with 12 bases between the two ends.

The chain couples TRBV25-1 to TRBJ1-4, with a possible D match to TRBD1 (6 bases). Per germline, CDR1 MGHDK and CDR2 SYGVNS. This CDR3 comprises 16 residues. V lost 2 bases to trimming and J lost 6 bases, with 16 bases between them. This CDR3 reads CASSEGGWGLDEKLFF. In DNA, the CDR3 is TGTGCCAGCAGTGAAGGGGGTTGGGGGCTTGATGAAAAACTGTTTTTT.

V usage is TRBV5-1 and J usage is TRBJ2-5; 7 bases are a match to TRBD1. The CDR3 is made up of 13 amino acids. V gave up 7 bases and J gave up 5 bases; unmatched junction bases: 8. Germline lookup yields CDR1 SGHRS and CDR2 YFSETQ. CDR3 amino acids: CASGTTGLETQYF. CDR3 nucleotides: TGCGCCAGCGGGACGACAGGGTTGGAGACCCAGTACTTC.

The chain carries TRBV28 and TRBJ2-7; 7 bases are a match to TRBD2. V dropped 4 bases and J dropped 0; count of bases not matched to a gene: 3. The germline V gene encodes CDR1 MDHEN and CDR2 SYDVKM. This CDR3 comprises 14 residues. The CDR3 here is CASSYGGSSYEQYF. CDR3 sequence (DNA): TGTGCCAGCAGTTATGGCGGGAGCTCCTACGAGCAGTACTTC.